This T cell receptor (beta chain) was captured in a study of PD-1 and CTLA-4 blockade in melanoma. Germline V gene lookup returns CDR1 SGHDT and CDR2 YYEEEE. The germline V and J ends were trimmed by 6 bases and 2 bases, with 12 bases remaining between them. The CDR3 covers 14 residues. Generated by immunoSEQ multiplex PCR, the TCRdb table keeps only in-frame clones and is missing some. This sample has about 31,000 clones, with around 93% found just once. Specimen: CD8+ T cells from peripheral blood, collected from a patient given anti-PD-1 treatment. This clonotype was obtained from a human donor with melanoma. This chain joins TRBV5-6 and TRBJ2-1, with D tentatively TRBD2 (6 bases). CDR3 residues: CASNLEGTYNEQFF. CDR3 nucleotides: TGTGCCAGCAACCTGGAGGGGACCTACAATGAGCAGTTCTTC.